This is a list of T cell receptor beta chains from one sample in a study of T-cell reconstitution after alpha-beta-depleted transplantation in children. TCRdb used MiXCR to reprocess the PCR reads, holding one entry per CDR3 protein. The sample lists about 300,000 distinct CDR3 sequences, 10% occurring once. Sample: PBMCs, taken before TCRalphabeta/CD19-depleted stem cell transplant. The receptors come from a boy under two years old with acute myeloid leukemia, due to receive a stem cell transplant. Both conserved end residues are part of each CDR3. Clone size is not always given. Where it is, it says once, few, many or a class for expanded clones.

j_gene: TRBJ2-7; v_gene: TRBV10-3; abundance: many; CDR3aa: CAISESPPGTAYEQYF
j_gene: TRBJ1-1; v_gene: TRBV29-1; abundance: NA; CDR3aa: CSVDRTANTEAFF
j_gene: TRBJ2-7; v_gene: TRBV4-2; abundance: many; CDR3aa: CASSLRGPPDEQYF
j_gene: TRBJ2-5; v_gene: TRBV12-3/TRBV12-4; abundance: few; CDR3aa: CASSQGQPTETQYF
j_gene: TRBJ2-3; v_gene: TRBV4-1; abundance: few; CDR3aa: CASSQERGLAGVGPTDTQYF
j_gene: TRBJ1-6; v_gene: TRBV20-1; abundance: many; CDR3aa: CSTSTAYNSPLHF
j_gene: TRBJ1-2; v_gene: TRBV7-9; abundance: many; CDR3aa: CASSLAVDGYTF
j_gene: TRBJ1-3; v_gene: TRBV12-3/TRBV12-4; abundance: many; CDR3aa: CASSFNSNTIYF
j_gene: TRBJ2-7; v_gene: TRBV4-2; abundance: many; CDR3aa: CASSQALGTVVPYEQYF
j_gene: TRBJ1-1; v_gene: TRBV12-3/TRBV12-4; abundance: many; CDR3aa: CASSLARTGENEAFF
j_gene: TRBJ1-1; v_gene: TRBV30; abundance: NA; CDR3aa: CAWTYYGGNTEAFF
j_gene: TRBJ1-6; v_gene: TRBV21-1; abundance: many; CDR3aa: CASSSGTGSSYNSPLHF
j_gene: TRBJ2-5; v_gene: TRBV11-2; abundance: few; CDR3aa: CASSLVPAGGPGETQYF
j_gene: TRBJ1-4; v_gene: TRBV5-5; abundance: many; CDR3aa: CASQRAPGEKLFF
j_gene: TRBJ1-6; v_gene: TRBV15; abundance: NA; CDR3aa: CATSPAWTGRNSPLHF